The entry that follows covers one T cell receptor beta chain sequence. The source of the sample is a study of STAT5B mutations in CD4+ large granular lymphocyte leukemia. Only in-frame clones appear in the TCRdb table, and some are missing; sequencing was by immunoSEQ multiplex PCR. The data contain around 23,000 clones, about 79% of them singletons. The CDR3 sequence is 16 residues long. Per the germline V gene, CDR1 is MGHRA and CDR2 is YSYEKL. Trimming cost V 0 bases and J 1 base, with 11 bases left between them. The chain employs TRBV4-1 and TRBJ2-3, with D hard to call. The receptor was isolated from a human donor in good health. Sequenced sample: CD4+ T cells from blood buffy coats. The CDR3: CASSQDYNVGTDTQYF. The CDR3 DNA is TGCGCCAGCAGCCAAGATTATAACGTGGGCACAGATACGCAGTATTTT.